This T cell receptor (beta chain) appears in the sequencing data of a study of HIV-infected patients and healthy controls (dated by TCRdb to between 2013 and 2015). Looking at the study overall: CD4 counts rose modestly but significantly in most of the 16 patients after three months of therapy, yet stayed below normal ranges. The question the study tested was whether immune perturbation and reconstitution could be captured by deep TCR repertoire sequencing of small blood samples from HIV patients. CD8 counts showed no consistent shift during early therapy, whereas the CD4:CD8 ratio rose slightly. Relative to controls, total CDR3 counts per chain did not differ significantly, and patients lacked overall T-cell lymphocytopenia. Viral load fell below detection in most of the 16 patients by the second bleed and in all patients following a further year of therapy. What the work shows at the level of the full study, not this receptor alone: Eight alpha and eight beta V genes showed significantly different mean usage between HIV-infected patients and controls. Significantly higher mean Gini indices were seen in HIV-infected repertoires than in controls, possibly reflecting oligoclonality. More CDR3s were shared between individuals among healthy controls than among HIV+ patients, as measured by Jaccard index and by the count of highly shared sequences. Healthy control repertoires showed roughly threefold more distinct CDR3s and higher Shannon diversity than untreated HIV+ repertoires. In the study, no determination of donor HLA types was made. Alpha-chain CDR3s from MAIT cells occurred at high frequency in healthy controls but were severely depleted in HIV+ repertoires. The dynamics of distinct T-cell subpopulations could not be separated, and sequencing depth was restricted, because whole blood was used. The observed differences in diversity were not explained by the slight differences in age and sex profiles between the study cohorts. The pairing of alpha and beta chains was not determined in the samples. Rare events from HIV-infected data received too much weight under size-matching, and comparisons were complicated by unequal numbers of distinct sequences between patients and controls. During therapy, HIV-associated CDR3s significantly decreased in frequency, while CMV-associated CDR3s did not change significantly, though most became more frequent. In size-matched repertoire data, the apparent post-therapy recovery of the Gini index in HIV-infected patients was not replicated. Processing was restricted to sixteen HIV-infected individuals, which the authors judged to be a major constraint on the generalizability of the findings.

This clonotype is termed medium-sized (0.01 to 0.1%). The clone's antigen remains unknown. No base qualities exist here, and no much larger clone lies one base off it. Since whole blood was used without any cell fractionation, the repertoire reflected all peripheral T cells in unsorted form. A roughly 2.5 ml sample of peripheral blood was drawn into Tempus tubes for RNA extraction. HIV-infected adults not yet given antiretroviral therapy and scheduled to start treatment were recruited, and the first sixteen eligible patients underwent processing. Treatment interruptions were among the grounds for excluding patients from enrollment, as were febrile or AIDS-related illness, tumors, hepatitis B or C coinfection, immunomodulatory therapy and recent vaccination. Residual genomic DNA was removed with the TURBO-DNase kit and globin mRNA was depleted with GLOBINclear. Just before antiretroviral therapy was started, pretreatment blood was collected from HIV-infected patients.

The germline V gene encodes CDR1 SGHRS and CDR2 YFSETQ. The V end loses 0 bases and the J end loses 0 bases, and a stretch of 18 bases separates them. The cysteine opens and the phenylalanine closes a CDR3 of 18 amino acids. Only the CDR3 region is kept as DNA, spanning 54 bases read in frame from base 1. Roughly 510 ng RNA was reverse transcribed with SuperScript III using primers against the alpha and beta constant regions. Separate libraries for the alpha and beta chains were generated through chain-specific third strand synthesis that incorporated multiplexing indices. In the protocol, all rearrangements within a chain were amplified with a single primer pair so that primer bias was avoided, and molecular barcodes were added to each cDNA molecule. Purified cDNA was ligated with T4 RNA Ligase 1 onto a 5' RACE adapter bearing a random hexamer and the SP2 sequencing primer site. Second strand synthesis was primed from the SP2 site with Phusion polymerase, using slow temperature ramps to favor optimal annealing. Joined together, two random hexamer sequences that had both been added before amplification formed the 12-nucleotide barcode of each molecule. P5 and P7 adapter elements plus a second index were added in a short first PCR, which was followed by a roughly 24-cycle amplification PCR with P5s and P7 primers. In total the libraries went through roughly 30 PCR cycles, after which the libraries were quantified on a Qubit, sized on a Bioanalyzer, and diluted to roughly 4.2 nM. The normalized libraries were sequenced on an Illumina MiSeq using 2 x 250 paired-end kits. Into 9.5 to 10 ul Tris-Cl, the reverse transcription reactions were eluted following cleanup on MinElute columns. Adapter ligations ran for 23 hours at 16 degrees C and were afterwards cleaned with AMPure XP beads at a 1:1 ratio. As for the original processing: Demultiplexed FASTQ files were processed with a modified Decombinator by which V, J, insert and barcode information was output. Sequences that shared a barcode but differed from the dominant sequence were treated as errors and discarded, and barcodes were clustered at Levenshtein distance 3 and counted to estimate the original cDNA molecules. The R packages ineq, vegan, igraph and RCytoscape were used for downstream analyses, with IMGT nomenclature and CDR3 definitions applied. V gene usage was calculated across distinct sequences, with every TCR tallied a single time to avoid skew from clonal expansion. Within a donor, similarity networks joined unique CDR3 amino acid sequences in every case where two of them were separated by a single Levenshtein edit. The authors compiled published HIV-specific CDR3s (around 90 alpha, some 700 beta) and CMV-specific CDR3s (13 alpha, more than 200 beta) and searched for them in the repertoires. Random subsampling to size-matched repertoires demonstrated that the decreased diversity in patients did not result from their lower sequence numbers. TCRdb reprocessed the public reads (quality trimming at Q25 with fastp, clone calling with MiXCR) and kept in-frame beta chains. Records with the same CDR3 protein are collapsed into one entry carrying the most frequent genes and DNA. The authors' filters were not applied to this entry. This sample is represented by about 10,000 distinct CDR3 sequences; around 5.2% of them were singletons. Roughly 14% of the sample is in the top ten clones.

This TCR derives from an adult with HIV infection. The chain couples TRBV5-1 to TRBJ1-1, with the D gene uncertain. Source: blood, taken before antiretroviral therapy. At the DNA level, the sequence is TGCGCCAGCAGCTTGGAATTTATTAGGATCTCGGTGAACACTGAAGCTTTCTTT. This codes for CASSLEFIRISVNTEAFF.